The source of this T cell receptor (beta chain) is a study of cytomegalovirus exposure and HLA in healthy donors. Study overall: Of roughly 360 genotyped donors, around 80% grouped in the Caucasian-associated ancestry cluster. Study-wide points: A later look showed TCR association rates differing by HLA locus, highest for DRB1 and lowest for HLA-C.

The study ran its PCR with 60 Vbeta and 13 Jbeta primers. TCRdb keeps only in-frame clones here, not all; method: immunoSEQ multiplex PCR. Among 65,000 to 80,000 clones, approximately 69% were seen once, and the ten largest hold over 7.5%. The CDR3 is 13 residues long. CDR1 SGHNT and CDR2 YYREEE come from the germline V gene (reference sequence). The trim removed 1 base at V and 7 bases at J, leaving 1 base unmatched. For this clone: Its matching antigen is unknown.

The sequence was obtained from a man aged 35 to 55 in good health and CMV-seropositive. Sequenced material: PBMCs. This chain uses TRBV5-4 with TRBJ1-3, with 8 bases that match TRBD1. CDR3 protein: CASSLTGGNTIYF. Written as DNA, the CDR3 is TGTGCCAGCAGCTTGACAGGGGGGAACACCATATATTTT.